This entry lists 28 T cell receptor beta chains sequenced from one sample in a study of blood T cell repertoires in COVID-19. Assay used: immunoSEQ multiplex PCR; TCRdb lists only in-frame clones, some missing. The sample includes about 170,000 clones, 88% seen only once; the top ten take roughly 24%. Sample: peripheral blood. Source of these receptors: a man aged 55 to 70 with acute or convalescent COVID-19.

This chain joins TRBV18 and TRBJ1-2; TRBD1 agrees at 7 bases. V was clipped by 2 bases and J by 4 bases; unmatched bases: 7. The CDR3 loop spans 15 amino acids. Germline-derived CDR1 and CDR2 are KGHSH and LQKENI. The CDR3, as DNA: TGTGCCAGCTCACCAAGGGGGACAGAGGGCTATGGCTACACCTTC. Residues: CASSPRGTEGYGYTF.

The rearrangement links TRBV9 to TRBJ1-6; a weak D match, TRBD1 (5 bases). The CDR3 totals 14 residues. V gave up 0 bases and J gave up 5 bases, with 6 bases separating them. CDR1 and CDR2 from the germline V gene are SGDLS and YYNGEE. The CDR3 spells CASSVEDNNSPLHF. CDR3 DNA: TGTGCCAGCAGCGTAGAGGACAATAATTCACCCCTCCACTTT.

This sequence joins TRBV19 and TRBJ1-2, with D perhaps matching TRBD1 (5 bases). CDR3 size: 14 residues. CDR1 and CDR2 from the germline V gene are LNHDA and SQIVND (reference sequence). Trimming removed 6 bases at V and 4 bases at J, with 15 bases between. This chain's CDR3 is CASSRVQELYGYTF. The CDR3 DNA follows: TGTGCCAGTAGCCGGGTACAGGAGCTCTATGGCTACACCTTC.

The V and J genes are TRBV18 and TRBJ2-7, with D possibly TRBD2 on 7 matching bases. Germline V CDR1 and CDR2: KGHSH, LQKENI. This CDR3 comprises 16 residues. V was clipped by 4 bases and J by 3 bases, with 19 bases between them. In DNA form, the CDR3 reads TGTGCCAGCTCACTTGGAGGGGGGGCAGGGTACTACGAGCAGTACGTC. Translated: CASSLGGGAGYYEQYV.

The genes are TRBV2 and TRBJ1-5, with D maybe TRBD1 (6 bases). V was trimmed by 6 bases and J by 2 bases, leaving 11 bases between them. Germline assignment: CDR1 SNHLY and CDR2 FYNNEI. This CDR3 is built from 14 residues. CDR3 in amino acids: CASRQGRGNQPQHF. CDR3 DNA sequence: TGTGCCAGCAGACAGGGTAGGGGCAATCAGCCCCAGCATTTT.

The J gene is TRBJ1-5, the V gene TRBV30, with unresolved D. The CDR3 length is 15 residues. With 1 base removed from V and 4 bases from J, the gap between germline ends came to 14 bases. Germline CDR1 GTSNPN, CDR2 SVGIG (reference sequence). The DNA of the CDR3 is TGTGCCTGGAGTGCCCCCGGACTCGGGAATCAGCCCCAGCATTTT. It encodes CAWSAPGLGNQPQHF.

The chain employs TRBV2 and TRBJ2-2, with TRBD1 identical over 7 bases. The J segment lost 6 bases and the V segment lost 5 bases, leaving 3 bases of the junction unmatched. CDR1 and CDR2 from the germline V gene are SNHLY and FYNNEI. CDR3 length: 13 residues. The CDR3: CASSYTGAGELFF. CDR3 coding DNA: TGTGCCAGCAGTTATACAGGGGCCGGGGAGCTGTTTTTT.

V gene TRBV5-1 combines with J gene TRBJ2-3, with 8 bases fitting TRBD1. The CDR3 loop spans 15 amino acids. Germline CDR1 reads SGHRS; CDR2 reads YFSETQ. The V and J ends lost 4 bases and 1 base, in that order; junction bases with no gene match: 5. CDR3 nucleotide sequence: TGCGCCAGCAGCACCGGACAGGGCGGCACAGATACGCAGTATTTT. This codes for CASSTGQGGTDTQYF.

This rearrangement joins TRBV5-6 to TRBJ1-5; possibly TRBD1 for D (5 bases). Germline V gene sequence: CDR1 SGHDT, CDR2 YYEEEE. The CDR3 length is 16 residues. V dropped 0 bases and J dropped 7 bases, with 17 bases sitting between them. CDR3 coding DNA: TGTGCCAGCAGCTTGGCGGTGACTGCCGGGGGACAGCCCCAGCATTTT. It is translated as CASSLAVTAGGQPQHF.

This chain connects TRBV30 to TRBJ2-7, with 9 bases aligning to TRBD2. The CDR3 is made up of 13 amino acids. With 7 bases clipped from V and 5 bases from J, the junction kept 9 bases outside the gene matches. Germline assignment: CDR1 GTSNPN and CDR2 SVGIG (reference sequence). The CDR3 loop is CAFRTASGNEQYF. The CDR3 DNA follows: TGTGCCTTCAGAACAGCTAGCGGGAACGAGCAGTACTTC.

This rearrangement joins TRBV2 to TRBJ1-5; no definite D call. The CDR3 is made up of 15 amino acids. V lost 2 bases and J 5 bases, leaving 13 bases between the germline ends. Germline CDR1 SNHLY, CDR2 FYNNEI. The CDR3 here is CASSETSRPHQPQHF. The CDR3 DNA sequence: TGTGCCAGCAGTGAAACGTCCAGGCCCCATCAGCCCCAGCATTTT.

This chain uses TRBV6-5 with TRBJ1-1, with D tentatively TRBD1 (5 bases). CDR1 and CDR2 (germline): MNHEY, SVGAGI. V dropped 6 bases and J dropped 5 bases, with 16 bases sitting between them. CDR3 size: 14 residues. CDR3 in DNA: TGTGCCAGCAGCCTAGGGGAGGGAAAGACTGAAGCTTTCTTT. This gives the protein CASSLGEGKTEAFF.

Regarding this clone: Other DNA sequences within the sample encode an identical CDR3. J is TRBJ1-6 and V is TRBV25-1, with 7 positions matching TRBD1. CDR1 MGHDK and CDR2 SYGVNS come from the germline V gene. J lost 5 bases, V lost 5 bases, and 3 bases had no gene match. CDR3 length equals 14 residues. Here the CDR3 reads CASSWDRDNSPLHF. CDR3 in DNA: TGTGCCAGCAGTTGGGACAGAGATAATTCACCCCTCCACTTT.

V gene TRBV11-2 combines with J gene TRBJ1-1, with D maybe TRBD1 (6 bases). The CDR3 has 16 residues. The germline CDR1 and CDR2 sequences are SGHAT and FQNNGV. The V end was cut by 3 bases, the J end by 3 bases, with 17 bases between. CDR3 sequence reads: CASSFRVGGADTEAFF. CDR3 DNA sequence: TGTGCCAGCAGCTTTCGCGTTGGGGGGGCGGACACTGAAGCTTTCTTT.

This clone is large. This chain connects TRBV3-1 (or the pseudogene TRBV3-2) to TRBJ2-1; maybe TRBD1 (5 bases). Trimming shortened V by 0 bases and J by 4 bases, and 13 bases separated the two germline ends. Germline V gene lookup returns CDR1 LGHDT and CDR2 YNNKEL (reference sequence). This CDR3 is 16 amino acids long. The CDR3 loop reads CASSQDWAGLYNEQFF. For the CDR3, the DNA is TGTGCCAGCAGCCAAGATTGGGCAGGGCTATACAATGAGCAGTTCTTC.

This chain links TRBV12-3 or TRBV12-4 with TRBJ2-7, with TRBD1 as a possible D gene (5 bases). The CDR3 loop spans 13 amino acids. V was trimmed by 1 base and J by 2 bases, leaving 6 bases between them. The CDR3 region has the DNA TGTGCCAGCAGTTTAGAGGGGCCCTACGAGCAGTACGTC. This translates into CASSLEGPYEQYV.

This chain joins TRBV5-1 and TRBJ2-2; TRBD1 is a possible D gene (5 bases). Germline CDR1 is SGHRS and CDR2 is YFSETQ. CDR3 length equals 13 residues. The V gene lost 4 bases and the J gene lost 4 bases, with 8 bases spanning the gap. The CDR3 reads CASSPGFTGELFF. The CDR3, as DNA: TGCGCCAGCAGCCCAGGGTTCACCGGGGAGCTGTTTTTT. The whole variable domain, filled in from reference TRBV5-1 and TRBJ2-2, reads KAGVTQTPRYLIKTRGQQVTLSCSPISGHRSVSWYQQTPGQGLQFLFEYFSETQRNKGNFPGRFSGRQFSNSRSEMNVSTLELGDSALYLCASSPGFTGELFFGEGSRLTVL.

The rearrangement uses TRBV7-3 and TRBJ2-2; unclear D gene. V shed 3 bases and J shed 1 base, with 6 bases lying between them. This CDR3 is built from 14 residues. Germline V CDR1 and CDR2: SGHTA, FQGTGA. As DNA, the CDR3 is TGTGCCAGCAGCTTCCCCGGGAACACCGGGGAGCTGTTTTTT. Its protein is CASSFPGNTGELFF.

This chain connects TRBV6-6 to TRBJ1-3; D is uncertain. CDR1 and CDR2 (germline): MNHNY, SVGAGI (reference sequence). CDR3 length equals 16 residues. Trimming shortened V by 1 base and J by 0 bases, and 10 bases separated the two germline ends. The CDR3 region has the DNA TGTGCCAGCAGTTACTGGGCTGCAGGCTCTGGAAACACCATATATTTT. This sequence encodes CASSYWAAGSGNTIYF.

The chain combines TRBV5-5 with TRBJ2-7; 11 bases map to TRBD2. The CDR3 loop spans 15 amino acids. J lost 2 bases, V lost 1 base, and 2 bases had no gene match. The germline gives CDR1 SGHKS, CDR2 YYEKEE (reference sequence). Written as DNA, the CDR3 is TGTGCCAGCAGCTTGTCACTAGCGGGGGCCTACGAGCAGTACGTC. This gives the protein CASSLSLAGAYEQYV.

The chain links TRBV10-1 to TRBJ2-3; 7 positions agree with TRBD2. In germline, CDR1 is WNHNN, CDR2 SYGVQD (reference sequence). The CDR3 runs to 15 residues. The trim removed 3 bases at V and 2 bases at J, leaving 5 bases unmatched. CDR3 coding DNA: TGCGCCAGCAGTGACCCTAGCGGCAACACAGATACGCAGTATTTT. It encodes CASSDPSGNTDTQYF.

The V gene is TRBV5-1, the J gene TRBJ1-5, with TRBD1 matching over 10 bases. Losses at the gene ends were 4 bases for V and 6 bases for J; bases not matched to a gene: 7. Germline CDR1 and CDR2: SGHRS and YFSETQ. The length of the CDR3 is 15 residues. CDR3 DNA: TGCGCCAGCAGCGCGACAGGGGGCGAGGGTCAGCCCCAGCATTTT. It encodes CASSATGGEGQPQHF.

The V gene is TRBV3-1 (or the pseudogene TRBV3-2), the J gene TRBJ2-3, with TRBD2 matching 10 bases. Germline V gives CDR1 LGHDT, CDR2 YNNKEL (reference sequence). The CDR3 sequence is 17 residues long. V was clipped by 0 bases and J by 4 bases; unmatched bases: 7. CDR3 nucleotide sequence: TGTGCCAGCAGCCAAGAGGCTCTAGCGGGAGTGCCAGATACGCAGTATTTT. Translating gives CASSQEALAGVPDTQYF.

The chain links TRBV7-3 to TRBJ1-2; D call uncertain. Germline-derived CDR1 and CDR2 are SGHTA and FQGTGA. Trimming cost V 1 base and J 2 bases, with 8 bases left between them. The CDR3 loop spans 14 amino acids. The DNA for the CDR3 is TGTGCCAGCAGCTTAAACGCAGCGAACTATGGCTACACCTTC. This gives the protein CASSLNAANYGYTF.

This chain uses TRBV5-4 with TRBJ1-1; D might be TRBD1 (5 bases). Germline V gene lookup returns CDR1 SGHNT and CDR2 YYREEE (reference sequence). V lost 4 bases and J lost 4, with 17 bases in between. CDR3 size: 15 residues. DNA for the CDR3: TGTGCCAGCAGCCACGGGGGGGAAGGGAGCACTGAAGCTTTCTTT. This codes for CASSHGGEGSTEAFF.

This clone was observed a handful of times. V and J are TRBV9 and TRBJ2-7, with a possible D match to TRBD1 (6 bases). The V end lost 3 bases, the J end lost 0 bases, and 10 bases lay between the germline ends. The CDR3 contains 14 residues. Germline V gene data show CDR1 as SGDLS and CDR2 as YYNGEE. DNA of the CDR3: TGTGCCAGCAGCGGTTGGACAGTCTCCTACGAGCAGTACGTC. The encoded protein is CASSGWTVSYEQYV.

The rearrangement uses TRBV12-5 and TRBJ1-1; TRBD1 might be the D (5 bases). The CDR3 runs to 15 residues. The germline V gene has CDR1 LGHNT and CDR2 FRNRAP. Trimming removed 9 bases at V and 0 bases at J, with 17 bases between. The CDR3 DNA reads as TGTGCTAGCTCTCAGACAGTCACCATGAACACTGAAGCTTTCTTT. Residues: CASSQTVTMNTEAFF.

This sequence joins TRBV4-1 and TRBJ2-5; 10 nucleotides agree with TRBD2. V gave up 4 bases and J gave up 2 bases; unmatched junction bases: 4. Germline loops: CDR1 MGHRA, CDR2 YSYEKL. The CDR3 runs to 15 residues. The CDR3 sequence: CASSPSGGAQETQYF. The CDR3 nucleotides read TGCGCCAGCAGCCCCAGCGGGGGGGCACAAGAGACCCAGTACTTC.